This record concerns one TCR beta chain sequence. The data derive from a study of blood T cell repertoires in COVID-19. On the study more broadly: Nucleic acid was either cDNA or gDNA, and it came from T cells, B-cell-depleted T cells, or PBMCs.

The method was immunoSEQ multiplex PCR; TCRdb's version includes in-frame clones alone and lacks a portion of them. The sample lists 65,000 to 75,000 clones, 84% seen once, with 4.5% to 5.5% in the top ten. The CDR3 has 15 amino acids. Germline V gives CDR1 SGDLS, CDR2 YYNGEE. V gave up 4 bases and J gave up 4 bases; unmatched junction bases: 10. Sequencing used peripheral blood. This receptor was taken from a woman aged 55-70 years with acute or convalescent COVID-19. The gene calls are TRBV9 and TRBJ1-1, with TRBD1 identical over 7 bases. CDR3: CASSLTDRAGTEAFF. DNA of the CDR3: TGTGCCAGCAGCCTAACCGACAGGGCGGGCACTGAAGCTTTCTTT.